The clone carrying this T cell receptor (beta chain) was detected a few times. The antigen remains unidentified. Expressed TCRB transcripts were sequenced because the isolated RNA had all been reverse transcribed beforehand. Clones were read by immunoSEQ multiplex PCR, and TCRdb kept only the in-frame ones, dropping some. Altogether some 200,000 clones are present, 16% being singletons, with the ten largest covering 0.08% to 0.095%. This entry comes from a study of beta chain features in type 1 diabetes. Regarding the study as a whole: TCRB CDR3s were moderately but significantly shorter in Type 1 diabetes patients in all four CD4+ subsets.

The receptor was derived from a man between 25 and 39 years old with type 1 diabetes. The sequenced sample was naive CD4+ T cells from blood.

The CDR3 bases are TGTGCCAGCAGCTTCCCCGGGGGCCCAGAGACCCAGTACTTC. Translating it yields CASSFPGGPETQYF. The genes are TRBV13 and TRBJ2-5; either TRBD1 or TRBD2 may supply D (6 bases each). The ends were cut back, 3 bases at V and 4 bases at J, with 12 bases in the middle. CDR3 length equals 14 residues. The germline V gene has CDR1 PRHDT and CDR2 FYEKMQ (reference sequence).